A selection of T cell receptor beta chains follows, all from one sample in a study of T cell changes during pregnancy in multiple sclerosis. Measured with immunoSEQ multiplex PCR; TCRdb has only the in-frame clones, and not every one. Of approximately 57,000 clones listed, 92% are singletons. The material was CD4+ T cells from peripheral blood mononuclear cells, obtained in the second trimester of pregnancy. The receptors originated from a female donor with multiple sclerosis, enrolled in a pregnancy study. Each CDR3 is given with its conserved first and last residue. A D gene is named only where the DNA matches it firmly. For some rows the clone size is stated as once, few or many, or as a class when expanded; others skip it.

d_call,v_call,clone_size,j_call,cdr3_aa,cdr3_nt
TRBD1,TRBV7-2,NA,TRBJ1-1,CASSLGQEGGTEAFF,TGTGCCAGCAGCTTGGGACAGGAAGGTGGCACTGAAGCTTTCTTT
TRBD2,TRBV6-5,NA,TRBJ2-7,CASTKRGAHYEQYF,TGTGCCAGTACTAAGCGGGGGGCGCACTACGAGCAGTACTTC
TRBD2,TRBV19,once,TRBJ2-3,CASSTPTLAGHTDTQYF,TGTGCCAGTAGTACGCCCACACTAGCGGGGCACACAGATACGCAGTATTTT
NA,TRBV19,NA,TRBJ1-5,CASSMRDRPQHF,TGTGCCAGTAGTATGAGAGACAGGCCCCAGCATTTT
TRBD2,TRBV5-1,once,TRBJ2-2,CASSLAATSGYITGELFF,TGCGCCAGCAGCTTGGCCGCGACTAGCGGGTATATCACCGGGGAGCTGTTTTTT
NA,TRBV2,NA,TRBJ1-5,CASSRQDLNQPQHF,TGTGCCAGCAGTAGACAGGACCTGAATCAGCCCCAGCATTTT
NA,TRBV13,few,TRBJ1-2,CASSLGRTRGQGDGYTF,TGTGCCAGCAGCTTAGGCCGGACGCGCGGTCAAGGGGATGGCTACACCTTC
TRBD2,TRBV6-1,NA,TRBJ2-1,CASSVTSGRGHEQFF,TGTGCCAGCAGTGTTACTAGCGGGAGGGGGCATGAGCAGTTCTTC
TRBD2,TRBV7-6,NA,TRBJ2-7,CASSSSTSGTPYEQYF,TGTGCCAGCAGCTCTTCGACTAGCGGGACCCCCTACGAGCAGTACTTC
NA,TRBV7-6,NA,TRBJ2-7,CASSLAPGLDEQYF,TGTGCCAGCAGCTTAGCGCCCGGACTCGACGAGCAGTACTTC
TRBD1,TRBV25-1,NA,TRBJ1-1,CASRGDRGNTEAFF,TGTGCCAGCAGAGGGGACAGGGGGAACACTGAAGCTTTCTTT
TRBD2,TRBV27,NA,TRBJ2-7,CASSLEAGGPYEQYF,TGTGCCAGCAGTTTAGAGGCGGGAGGGCCGTACGAGCAGTACTTC
TRBD1,TRBV5-1,NA,TRBJ2-7,CASSYGQVYEQYF,TGCGCCAGCAGCTACGGACAGGTCTACGAGCAGTACTTC
NA,TRBV28,NA,TRBJ1-2,CASSPQRAGVGRGYTF,TGTGCCAGCAGTCCCCAAAGAGCAGGGGTGGGACGTGGCTACACCTTC
NA,TRBV29-1,NA,TRBJ2-5,CSARRDSGIETQYF,TGCAGCGCCAGGCGGGACTCCGGGATCGAGACCCAGTACTTC
NA,TRBV28,NA,TRBJ2-1,CASSPSGYTSGEQFF,TGTGCCAGCAGTCCCTCAGGGTACACCTCGGGTGAGCAGTTCTTC
NA,TRBV7-3,few,TRBJ1-1,CASSLDGTEAFF,TGTGCCAGCAGCTTAGACGGGACAGAAGCTTTCTTT
NA,TRBV4-1,NA,TRBJ2-1,CASSQDAFSNNEQFF,TGCGCCAGCAGCCAAGATGCTTTTAGTAATAATGAGCAGTTCTTC
NA,TRBV27,once,TRBJ1-4,CASSPLATNEKLFF,TGTGCCAGCAGCCCTTTAGCAACTAATGAAAAACTGTTTTTT
TRBD1,TRBV18,NA,TRBJ1-4,CASSWGQGTNEKLFF,TGTGCCAGCTCATGGGGACAGGGAACTAATGAAAAACTGTTTTTT
TRBD2,TRBV2,NA,TRBJ2-7,CASTDGRGSYEQYF,TGTGCCAGCACCGATGGGCGGGGGTCCTACGAGCAGTACTTC
NA,TRBV27,NA,TRBJ1-1,CASKGGVGGEAFF,TGTGCCAGCAAGGGTGGGGTGGGGGGTGAAGCTTTCTTT
NA,TRBV9,once,TRBJ1-2,CTSRQGNYGYTF,TGTACCAGTAGGCAGGGGAACTATGGCTACACCTTC
TRBD2,TRBV28,NA,TRBJ2-1,CASSSPIAGTSDEQFF,TGTGCCAGCAGTTCACCTATCGCGGGGACTAGCGATGAGCAGTTCTTC
TRBD2,TRBV5-4,NA,TRBJ2-2,CASSFLAGDTGELFF,TGTGCCAGCAGCTTTCTAGCGGGAGACACCGGGGAGCTGTTTTTT
NA,TRBV2,NA,TRBJ1-5,CASSEDARPQHF,TGTGCCAGCAGTGAAGACGCGAGGCCCCAGCATTTT
NA,TRBV15,NA,TRBJ2-5,CATSRGVGWNQETQYF,TGTGCCACCAGCAGAGGGGTGGGCTGGAACCAAGAGACCCAGTACTTC
TRBD2,TRBV6-6,NA,TRBJ2-5,CASSGRTETQYF,TGTGCCAGCAGCGGGAGGACCGAGACCCAGTACTTC
TRBD1,TRBV9,NA,TRBJ1-2,CASSVDRAFYGYTF,TGTGCCAGCAGCGTTGACAGGGCATTCTATGGCTACACCTTC
TRBD1,TRBV19,NA,TRBJ2-7,CASSIIPGQSSYEQYF,TGTGCCAGTAGTATCATTCCGGGACAGAGCTCCTACGAGCAGTACTTC
TRBD1,TRBV5-4,NA,TRBJ2-5,CASSLNTGQGALSQYF,TGTGCCAGCAGCCTAAACACGGGACAGGGGGCTTTATCCCAGTACTTC
NA,TRBV7-3,NA,TRBJ1-1,CASGAGTRGGESFF,TGTGCCAGCGGTGCCGGGACAAGGGGGGGAGAGTCTTTCTTT
TRBD1,TRBV30,NA,TRBJ2-2,CAWRPTGWVDNTGELFF,TGTGCCTGGAGACCGACAGGGTGGGTGGACAACACCGGGGAGCTGTTTTTT
NA,TRBV4-2,NA,TRBJ2-5,CASSQGGEDETQYF,TGTGCCAGCAGCCAAGGGGGGGAAGACGAGACCCAGTACTTC
NA,TRBV7-9,NA,TRBJ1-1,CASRGGGWETEAFF,TGTGCCAGCAGGGGTGGAGGGTGGGAAACTGAAGCTTTCTTT
NA,TRBV5-1,NA,TRBJ2-5,CASSFVADQETQYF,TGCGCCAGCAGCTTCGTTGCGGACCAAGAGACCCAGTACTTC
NA,TRBV28,NA,TRBJ2-5,CASSSPWTVQETQYF,TGTGCCAGCAGTTCACCTTGGACAGTTCAAGAGACCCAGTACTTC
NA,TRBV18,once,TRBJ2-7,CASSPPWSSYEQYF,TGTGCCAGCTCACCACCATGGAGCTCCTACGAGCAGTACTTC
NA,TRBV10-3,once,TRBJ1-5,CAISEQGSNQPQHF,TGTGCCATCAGTGAACAGGGTAGCAATCAGCCCCAGCATTTT
TRBD1,TRBV2,NA,TRBJ2-7,CASSLDRANEQYF,TGTGCCAGCAGTCTGGACAGGGCGAACGAGCAGTACTTC
TRBD1,TRBV5-8,NA,TRBJ2-2,CASTEYRGQGISGELFF,TGTGCCAGCACCGAATACCGGGGACAGGGCATCTCTGGGGAGCTGTTTTTT